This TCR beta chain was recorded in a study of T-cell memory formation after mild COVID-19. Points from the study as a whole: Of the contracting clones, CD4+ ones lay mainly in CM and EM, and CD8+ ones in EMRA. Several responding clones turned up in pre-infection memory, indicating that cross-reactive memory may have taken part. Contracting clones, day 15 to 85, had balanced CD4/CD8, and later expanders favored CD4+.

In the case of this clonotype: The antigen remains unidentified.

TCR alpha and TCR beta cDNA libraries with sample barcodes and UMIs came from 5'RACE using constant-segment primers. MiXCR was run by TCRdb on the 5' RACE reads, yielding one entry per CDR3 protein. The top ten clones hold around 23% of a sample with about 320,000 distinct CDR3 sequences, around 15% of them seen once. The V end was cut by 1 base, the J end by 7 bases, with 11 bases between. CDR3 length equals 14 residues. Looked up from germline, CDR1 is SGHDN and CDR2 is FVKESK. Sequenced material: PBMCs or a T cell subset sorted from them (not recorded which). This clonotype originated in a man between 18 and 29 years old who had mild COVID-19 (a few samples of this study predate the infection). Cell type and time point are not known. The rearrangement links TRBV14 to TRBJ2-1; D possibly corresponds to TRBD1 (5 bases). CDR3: CASSQVWAGNEQFF. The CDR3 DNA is TGTGCCAGCAGCCAAGTATGGGCAGGGAATGAGCAGTTCTTC.